Each of the 8 T cell receptor beta chains below was sequenced from the same sample in a study of T cell changes during pregnancy in multiple sclerosis. TCRdb's copy holds only in-frame clones and misses some; the assay was immunoSEQ multiplex PCR. The sample gives around 34,000 clones, around 93% of which show up once; 0.39% is in the top ten. This specimen consisted of CD4+ T cells from peripheral blood mononuclear cells, obtained in the second trimester of pregnancy. Receptors originate from a female donor with multiple sclerosis, enrolled in a pregnancy study.

By frequency in the sample, this clone is medium-sized (0.01 to 0.1%). The rearrangement links TRBV7-8 to TRBJ1-5; D unresolved. This CDR3 has 16 residues. Germline V CDR1 and CDR2: SGHVS, FQNEAQ. V lost 3 bases, J lost 1 base, and 13 bases lay in between. CDR3 DNA: TGTGCCAGCAGCTTCTCCGGGTTGAACAGCAATCAGCCCCAGCATTTT. It translates to CASSFSGLNSNQPQHF.

This sequence joins TRBV2 and TRBJ2-7, with 8 nucleotides matching TRBD1. Trimming at V came to 8 bases and at J to 3 bases, leaving 9 bases not matched to a gene. CDR3 size: 14 residues. CDR1 is SNHLY, CDR2 FYNNEI, per germline. This CDR3 reads CASGKTGVDYEQYF. In DNA form, the CDR3 reads TGTGCCAGCGGAAAGACAGGGGTGGACTACGAGCAGTACTTC.

The chain combines TRBV2 with TRBJ1-2, with 7 bases aligning to TRBD1. CDR1 is SNHLY and CDR2 is FYNNEI in the germline V gene. Trimming cost V 5 bases and J 7 bases; bases outside gene matches: 10. This CDR3 has 14 residues. CDR3 coding DNA: TGTGCCAGCAGTTCTTCAAGGGGACAGCCTGGCTACACCTTC. This codes for CASSSSRGQPGYTF.

This chain joins TRBV15 and TRBJ2-7; a weak D match, TRBD1 (6 bases). This CDR3 is 19 amino acids long. From germline, CDR1 is LNHNV and CDR2 YYDKDF (reference sequence). The V end lost 1 base, the J end lost 5 bases, and 27 bases lay between the germline ends. CDR3 in DNA: TGTGCCACCAGCAGAGGAGGGGGACGCGACAGAAAGTCATCTGACGAGCAGTACTTC. The encoded protein is CATSRGGGRDRKSSDEQYF.

A single count supports this clone. The V gene is TRBV6-1, the J gene TRBJ1-1, with D unresolved. CDR1 and CDR2 (germline): MNHNS, SASEGT. CDR3 length: 13 residues. Trimming removed 8 bases from V and 0 bases from J, with 10 bases in between. The CDR3 reads CASSRRVNTEAFF. Here the CDR3 DNA reads TGTGCCAGCTCAAGGAGGGTGAACACTGAAGCTTTCTTT.

This clone was recorded a few times. The chain is built from TRBV11-3 and TRBJ2-5; TRBD2 matches 15 bases. The V gene's germline CDR1 is SGHNT and CDR2 YENEEA. With V trimmed by 4 bases and J by 0 bases, 3 bases remained unmatched. The CDR3 runs 17 residues. The CDR3 bases are TGTGCCAGCAGCTCAGGGACTAGCGGGGGGAACCAAGAGACCCAGTACTTC. This codes for CASSSGTSGGNQETQYF.

The genes are TRBV5-1 and TRBJ2-7; possible D gene TRBD1, 5 bases. CDR3 length equals 14 residues. V dropped 0 bases and J dropped 2 bases, with 9 bases sitting between them. The germline V gene encodes CDR1 SGHRS and CDR2 YFSETQ. The CDR3 reads CASSLVGRTYEQYF. CDR3 in DNA: TGCGCCAGCAGCTTGGTGGGGCGTACCTACGAGCAGTACTTC.

The chain joins TRBV5-1 to TRBJ1-2; 8 positions match TRBD1. CDR3 size: 15 residues. Germline CDR1 is SGHRS and CDR2 is YFSETQ. Unmatched junction bases numbered 8, after V lost 4 bases and J lost 3 bases. CDR3 sequence: CASSAGQGGYYGYTF. The CDR3 nucleotides are TGCGCCAGCAGCGCCGGACAGGGTGGATACTATGGCTACACCTTC.